Detailed here is one TCR beta chain. Its antigen remains unknown. This entry comes from a study of shared clonotypes between healthy human individuals. Study-wide context: CD4 naive and CD4 memory each took three plates per donor, while CD8 naive took two and CD8 memory one. Study results and limitations: The study generally estimated greater richness for naive than memory subsets. Large depth notwithstanding, sorted-subset sequencing proved incomplete by rarefaction.

The CDR3 has 13 amino acids. The germline V gene has CDR1 SNHLY and CDR2 FYNNEI. V was clipped by 8 bases and J by 0 bases, with 10 bases between them. All of the donors resided in Nashville, Tennessee, and each was a Caucasian adult. Data came from immunoSEQ multiplex PCR; TCRdb stores just in-frame clones and leaves some out. Here the sample spans roughly 1,000,000 clones, around 82% being singletons. The sequencing sample was made of memory CD4+ T cells from PBMCs. Subset specified: CD45RA-negative fraction. The receptor was isolated from a man between 18 and 29 years old in good health. Some clones in this sample may be carry-over from other donors' samples. The chain uses TRBV2 and TRBJ1-1, with D unclear. The CDR3 loop reads CASFDLMNTEAFF. As DNA, the CDR3 is TGTGCCAGCTTTGATTTAATGAACACTGAAGCTTTCTTT.